This T cell receptor (beta chain) was profiled in a study of blood T cell repertoires in COVID-19. Original data processing: Amplified reference gene primers provided the basis for estimating nucleated cell counts. Data came from immunoSEQ multiplex PCR; TCRdb stores just in-frame clones and leaves some out. That table gives V, J and clone size, and the DNA gave D and trimming. The sample has roughly 110,000 clones, around 90% seen once. Germline-derived CDR1 and CDR2 are LGHNA and YSLEER. Trimming cost V 4 bases and J 6 bases; bases outside gene matches: 8. The CDR3 totals 15 residues. The TCR sequence derives from a man aged 40-55 years with active or convalescent COVID-19. The V gene is TRBV4-3, the J gene TRBJ2-3; 9 nucleotides align to TRBD1. The sequencing sample was made of peripheral blood. Here the CDR3 DNA reads TGCGCCAGCAGCCCGGACGGGACAGGGTCCGATACGCAGTATTTT. Protein: CASSPDGTGSDTQYF.